This TCR beta chain is drawn from a study of blood T cell repertoires in COVID-19. Whole-study context: PBMCs, B-cell-depleted T cells, or T cells provided the cDNA or gDNA that made up the material.

Seattle patient enrollment occurred during active infection, with longitudinal follow-up thereafter. Clones were sequenced by immunoSEQ multiplex PCR, and TCRdb holds only the in-frame ones, with some missing. The table includes about 290,000 clones, under 90% detected once. Looked up from germline, CDR1 is MNHEY and CDR2 is SMNVEV (reference sequence). The length of the CDR3 is 14 residues. With 5 bases removed from V and 6 bases from J, the gap between germline ends came to 16 bases. The sequencing sample was made of peripheral blood. V usage is TRBV27 and J usage is TRBJ1-2; D perhaps matches TRBD1 (6 bases). This TCR came from a woman aged 25 to 39 with COVID-19, enrolled during active disease. CDR3 nucleotides: TGTGCCAGCAGTCCCTCATCTACAGGGCATGGCTACACCTTC. It translates to CASSPSSTGHGYTF.